This T cell receptor beta chain derives from a study of OX40 agonist ivuxolimab in advanced cancers. Study-level points and caveats: The average count of expanded clones was higher among CD8+ T cells than among CD4+. Also present in some nonresponders was a low level of normalized T-cell clonal expansion.

The protocol was immunoSEQ multiplex PCR, while the TCRdb copy is restricted to in-frame clones and leaves out a portion. Of under 80,000 clones listed, 92% were seen once; the top ten hold roughly 10%. On this clone: Its antigen remains unknown.

This CDR3 has 15 residues. V trimming: 6 bases; J trimming: 2 bases; junction bases outside the gene matches: 5. CDR1 SEHNR and CDR2 FQNEAQ come from the germline V gene (reference sequence). The clonotype originates from an adult with an advanced solid tumor such as melanoma, head and neck, liver or kidney cancer. The gene calls are TRBV7-9 and TRBJ2-2, with 8 positions matching TRBD1. Sequencing was performed on CD4+ or CD8+ T cells sorted from blood, taken in a trial of the OX40 agonist ivuxolimab. CDR3 protein: CASSSGGTNTGELFF. The CDR3 nucleotides read TGTGCCAGCAGTTCAGGGGGCACAAACACCGGGGAGCTGTTTTTT.